This TCR beta chain came from a study of control samples from healthy donors and cancer patients. Profiled with immunoSEQ multiplex PCR; TCRdb holds only in-frame clones, not every one. The sample has some 98,000 clones, about four fifths seen once. V was clipped by 0 bases and J by 3 bases; unmatched bases: 7. Germline values: CDR1 SEHNR, CDR2 FQNEAQ (reference sequence). This CDR3 contains 17 residues. Sequencing input: PBMCs. The chain is built from TRBV7-9 and TRBJ2-3; 9 bases fit TRBD2. The receptor comes from a man in his sixties or seventies with lung cancer. In DNA, the CDR3 is TGTGCCAGCAGCTTAGCGCGCGGGGGGGCCAGGACAGATACGCAGTATTTT. Amino acids: CASSLARGGARTDTQYF.